The 19 T cell receptor beta chains reported below all come from one sample, sequenced in a study of blood T cell repertoires in COVID-19. The table came from immunoSEQ multiplex PCR; TCRdb's copy has only in-frame clones and leaves some out. In the table there are more than 45,000 clones, approximately 91% of which are singletons. Sequencing input: peripheral blood. These TCRs come from an elderly woman with acute or convalescent COVID-19.

The chain couples TRBV7-9 to TRBJ1-3; D ambiguous. CDR1 is SEHNR and CDR2 is FQNEAQ in the germline V gene (reference sequence). The length of the CDR3 is 14 residues. The germline V and J ends were trimmed by 5 bases and 4 bases, with 12 bases remaining between them. This CDR3 reads CASSLWLGGNTIYF. DNA of the CDR3: TGTGCCAGCAGCCTATGGCTGGGCGGAAACACCATATATTTT.

This chain connects TRBV28 to TRBJ1-3, with TRBD1 as a possible D gene (5 bases). The V end was cut by 7 bases, the J end by 0 bases, with 19 bases between. Germline values: CDR1 MDHEN, CDR2 SYDVKM. This CDR3 has 17 amino acids. In DNA, the CDR3 is TGTGCCAGCACATCCCCGTTGGGGCAGATCTCTGGAAACACCATATATTTT. Its protein product is CASTSPLGQISGNTIYF.

The V and J genes are TRBV7-2 and TRBJ2-3; D gene unclear. The CDR3 contains 15 residues. V lost 0 bases and J 2 bases, leaving 9 bases between the germline ends. In germline, CDR1 is SGHTA, CDR2 FQGNSA. CDR3 protein: CASSLARQATDTQYF. In nucleotides, the CDR3 is TGTGCCAGCAGCTTAGCGCGTCAGGCCACAGATACGCAGTATTTT.

V gene TRBV2 combines with J gene TRBJ1-2, with 7 bases identical to TRBD1. The CDR3 spans 14 residues. The V gene end was trimmed by 9 bases and the J gene end by 1 base; junction bases not matched to a gene: 8. Germline assignment: CDR1 SNHLY and CDR2 FYNNEI. The CDR3 DNA follows: TGTGCCAGTTTAGGGGGCGGCAATAACTATGGCTACACCTTC. It translates to CASLGGGNNYGYTF.

This chain connects TRBV12-3 or TRBV12-4 to TRBJ2-2; 7 bases map to TRBD2. V lost 7 bases, J lost 6 bases, and 5 bases stayed unmatched. The CDR3 has 13 amino acids. CDR3 loop: CASNGAGAGELFF. The DNA for the CDR3 is TGTGCCAGCAATGGGGCGGGAGCCGGGGAGCTGTTTTTT.

The CDR3 loop reads CAWTPAGEETQYF. In DNA, the CDR3 is TGTGCCTGGACCCCCGCCGGGGAAGAGACCCAGTACTTC. The chain combines TRBV30 with TRBJ2-5; TRBD2 is a possible D gene (5 bases). The CDR3 has 13 residues. Per the germline V gene, CDR1 is GTSNPN and CDR2 is SVGIG (reference sequence). V shed 4 bases and J shed 3 bases, with 12 bases lying between them. Variable domain in full (rest from reference TRBV30 and TRBJ2-5): SQTIHQWPATLVQPVGSPLSLECTVEGTSNPNLYWYRQAAGRGLQLLFYSVGIGQISSEVPQNLSASRPQDRQFILSSKKLLLSDSGFYLCAWTPAGEETQYFGPGTRLLVL.

This clone occurred once. This chain joins TRBV4-1 and TRBJ2-2, with TRBD1 matching over 10 bases. After removal of 6 bases from V and 2 bases from J, the junction contained 12 bases not matched to a gene. The length of the CDR3 is 18 residues. Germline CDR1 reads MGHRA; CDR2 reads YSYEKL. The CDR3 is CASRGPGQGTINTGELFF. The DNA for the CDR3 is TGCGCCAGCAGAGGACCGGGACAGGGGACCATCAACACCGGGGAGCTGTTTTTT.

This clone was seen just once. V is TRBV5-1 and J is TRBJ1-3; possibly TRBD1 for D (5 bases). This CDR3 has 16 amino acids. The V gene lost 2 bases and the J gene lost 4 bases, with 16 bases spanning the gap. The germline V gene has CDR1 SGHRS and CDR2 YFSETQ. The CDR3 sequence is CASSFGTMGPGNTIYF. The CDR3 coding sequence is TGCGCCAGCAGCTTCGGGACTATGGGGCCCGGAAACACCATATATTTT.

This rearrangement joins TRBV25-1 to TRBJ2-7, with D tentatively TRBD2 (6 bases). CDR1 and CDR2 from the germline V gene are MGHDK and SYGVNS. The ends were cut back, 1 base at V and 2 bases at J, with 12 bases in the middle. The CDR3 runs to 15 residues. The CDR3 nucleotides are TGTGCCAGCAGTGAATCTGGGGCGGGAACCTACGAGCAGTACTTC. Translated, it gives CASSESGAGTYEQYF.

The J gene is TRBJ2-2, the V gene TRBV10-2; 9 nucleotides line up with TRBD2. The junction had 7 bases not matched to a gene; V was cut back by 5 bases and J by 6 bases. This CDR3 has 15 residues. Germline assignment: CDR1 WSHSY and CDR2 SAAADI. CDR3 residues: CASSPGLAHAGELFF. Here the CDR3 DNA reads TGCGCCAGCAGTCCCGGACTAGCGCATGCCGGGGAGCTGTTTTTT.

This CDR3 is CASTRGIGNTIYF. The CDR3 DNA is TGTGCCAGCACCAGGGGGATCGGAAACACCATATATTTT. The chain joins TRBV2 to TRBJ1-3; 7 bases match TRBD1. Looked up from germline, CDR1 is SNHLY and CDR2 is FYNNEI. Trimming at V came to 7 bases and at J to 4 bases, leaving 4 bases not matched to a gene. The CDR3 runs to 13 residues.

This clone was seen only once. This chain links TRBV30 with TRBJ1-5; TRBD1 might be the D (5 bases). The CDR3 covers 16 residues. Trimming took off 0 bases at V and 2 bases at J, with 14 bases between the two ends. Per the germline V gene, CDR1 is GTSNPN and CDR2 is SVGIG (reference sequence). The DNA for the CDR3 is TGTGCCTGGAGTGTACAATTGGGAGGGGGCAATCAGCCCCAGCATTTT. Protein: CAWSVQLGGGNQPQHF.

The V and J genes are TRBV7-2 and TRBJ2-7; D is unclear. Germline loops: CDR1 SGHTA, CDR2 FQGNSA. Trimming removed 0 bases from V and 0 bases from J, with 6 bases in between. CDR3 size: 14 residues. CDR3 protein: CASSLAAHSYEQYF. The CDR3 coding sequence is TGTGCCAGCAGCTTAGCGGCCCACTCCTACGAGCAGTACTTC.

The V and J genes are TRBV25-1 and TRBJ1-4; D unresolved. CDR1 and CDR2 (germline): MGHDK, SYGVNS. The CDR3 contains 11 residues. V was clipped by 4 bases and J by 8 bases, with 5 bases between them. The CDR3 nucleotides are TGTGCCAGCAGTGCGCGAGAAAAACTGTTTTTT. Its translation is CASSAREKLFF.

The V call is TRBV3-1 (or the pseudogene TRBV3-2), the J call TRBJ1-2; 8 bases map to TRBD1. With 5 bases clipped from V and 7 bases from J, the junction kept 12 bases outside the gene matches. Germline loops: CDR1 LGHDT, CDR2 YNNKEL (reference sequence). This CDR3 spans 15 amino acids. CDR3 in amino acids: CASSKNQGAFGGYTF. DNA for the CDR3: TGTGCCAGCAGCAAAAACCAGGGGGCATTTGGTGGCTACACCTTC.

This rearrangement joins TRBV5-5 to TRBJ2-1, with TRBD1 matching over 10 bases. Germline V gives CDR1 SGHKS, CDR2 YYEKEE (reference sequence). V gave up 2 bases and J gave up 9 bases; unmatched junction bases: 11. The CDR3 is 16 residues long. The DNA for the CDR3 is TGTGCCAGCAGCTTATTAGGGGGACAGGGGAGAAGTGAGCAGTTCTTC. Encoded protein: CASSLLGGQGRSEQFF.

The chain recombines TRBV3-1 (or the pseudogene TRBV3-2) with TRBJ2-7; D is unclear. The CDR3 has 12 amino acids. Germline-derived CDR1 and CDR2 are LGHDT and YNNKEL (reference sequence). The ends were cut back, 4 bases at V and 4 bases at J, with 8 bases in the middle. The CDR3: CASSLYSYEQYF. In DNA form, the CDR3 reads TGTGCCAGCAGCCTCTACAGTTACGAGCAGTACTTC.

The genes are TRBV9 and TRBJ2-1; 8 positions match TRBD2. CDR3 length equals 16 residues. CDR1 is SGDLS and CDR2 is YYNGEE in the germline V gene. V lost 0 bases, J lost 7 bases, and 9 bases stayed unmatched. The CDR3 is CASSVDGAGGFNEQFF. The CDR3 DNA reads TGTGCCAGCAGCGTAGATGGCGCGGGGGGCTTTAATGAGCAGTTCTTC.

The genes are TRBV7-2 and TRBJ1-1, with TRBD1 as a possible D gene (5 bases). The CDR3 has 12 amino acids. V was cut by 10 bases and J by 4 bases, with 13 bases left in between. Germline CDR1 reads SGHTA; CDR2 reads FQGNSA. CDR3 loop: CATKGRATEAFF. The DNA of the CDR3 is TGTGCCACCAAAGGCAGGGCCACTGAAGCTTTCTTT.